This T cell receptor beta chain emerged from a study of blood T cell repertoires in COVID-19. Background on the study: T cells, B-cell-depleted T cells, or PBMCs provided the cDNA or gDNA that served as material.

The CDR3 extends over 16 amino acids. V lost 3 bases and J lost 4; bases outside the gene matches: 7. Germline V CDR1 and CDR2: MGHDK, SYGVNS. Method: immunoSEQ multiplex PCR; TCRdb's copy keeps in-frame clones and lacks some. The table records about 280,000 clones, approximately 90% of them present only once. Residents of over 20 US areas, aged about 18 to 89 years, made up the participants. Contact with a PCR-confirmed or clinician-diagnosed COVID-19 case occurred within 2 weeks of entry. The clonotype originates from a man between 35 and 55 years old who had been exposed to COVID-19. Sequenced: PBMCs or T cells enriched from blood (not recorded which). V and J are TRBV25-1 and TRBJ2-1; 9 bases map to TRBD1. CDR3 sequence: CASSDPPGQGYNEQFF. DNA for the CDR3: TGTGCCAGCAGTGACCCACCGGGACAGGGATACAATGAGCAGTTCTTC.